Below, 17 T cell receptor beta chains from the same sample are listed, as sequenced in a study of cytomegalovirus exposure and HLA in healthy donors. Data came from immunoSEQ multiplex PCR; TCRdb stores just in-frame clones and leaves some out. Among tens of thousands of clones, 93% were seen once, and the ten largest hold around 3.5%. Input material: PBMCs. The source is a woman aged 30 to 39 in good health and CMV-seronegative.

The rearrangement links TRBV9 to TRBJ2-7, with D perhaps matching TRBD1 (6 bases). Germline V gene lookup returns CDR1 SGDLS and CDR2 YYNGEE. The CDR3 is 15 amino acids. Trimming took 0 bases from V and 5 from J, leaving 15 bases between them. CDR3 region: CASSVDTGKVNEQYF. The CDR3 nucleotides read TGTGCCAGCAGCGTAGATACAGGGAAAGTAAACGAGCAGTACTTC.

The CDR3 coding sequence is TGTGCCAGCAGTTACCCCCGGGCGGGAATTAACACTGAAGCTTTCTTT. This translates into CASSYPRAGINTEAFF. This sequence joins TRBV6-5 and TRBJ1-1; D not resolved. CDR1 is MNHEY, CDR2 SVGAGI, per germline. V shed 2 bases and J shed 2 bases, with 15 bases lying between them. This CDR3 has 16 amino acids.

This sequence joins TRBV7-8 and TRBJ1-2, with 8 bases aligning to TRBD1. V lost 5 bases to trimming and J lost 4 bases; unmatched junction nucleotides: 9. This CDR3 region has 15 residues. The germline V gene has CDR1 SGHVS and CDR2 FQNEAQ. The CDR3, as DNA: TGTGCCAGCAGCACAGGTCAGGGGGCTGGCTATGGCTACACCTTC. Its translation is CASSTGQGAGYGYTF.

The V gene is TRBV30, the J gene TRBJ2-1; D gene ambiguous. The germline V gene has CDR1 GTSNPN and CDR2 SVGIG (reference sequence). This CDR3 has 13 residues. V was trimmed by 0 bases and J by 7 bases, leaving 10 bases between them. The CDR3 DNA is TGTGCCTGGAGTGTACGGTTAATGAATGAGCAGTTCTTC. Translation: CAWSVRLMNEQFF. Supplemented by reference TRBV30 and TRBJ2-1, the full variable domain reads SQTIHQWPATLVQPVGSPLSLECTVEGTSNPNLYWYRQAAGRGLQLLFYSVGIGQISSEVPQNLSASRPQDRQFILSSKKLLLSDSGFYLCAWSVRLMNEQFFGPGTRLTVL.

The chain employs TRBV9 and TRBJ1-2, with D maybe TRBD1 (6 bases). Trimming took off 5 bases at V and 8 bases at J, with 13 bases between the two ends. The CDR3 runs 12 residues. CDR1 and CDR2 (germline): SGDLS, YYNGEE. CDR3 bases: TGTGCCAGCAGAACAGGGTTGCGGGGCTACACCTTC. Translated, it gives CASRTGLRGYTF.

The chain carries TRBV6-1 and TRBJ2-1, with TRBD2 matching over 14 bases. CDR3 length equals 15 residues. The germline gives CDR1 MNHNS, CDR2 SASEGT. The V and J ends lost 6 bases and 12 bases, in that order; junction bases with no gene match: 10. Here the CDR3 DNA reads TGTGCCAGCAGAGCCGGGACTAGCGGGAGTTTTGGGCAGTTCTTC. Amino acid sequence: CASRAGTSGSFGQFF.

The V call is TRBV6-1, the J call TRBJ1-2; 7 bases are shared with TRBD1. This CDR3 is 16 amino acids long. J was trimmed by 2 bases and V by 4 bases; bases with no gene match: 10. CDR1 is MNHNS, CDR2 SASEGT, per germline. The CDR3 DNA sequence: TGTGCCAGCAGTGGACGGGGGACAGCCCAAAACTATGGCTACACCTTC. This gives the protein CASSGRGTAQNYGYTF.

The gene calls are TRBV28 and TRBJ1-5; D is perhaps TRBD1 (5 bases). The V end lost 7 bases, the J end lost 2 bases, and 18 bases lay between the germline ends. The CDR3 has 16 amino acids. Germline V gene sequence: CDR1 MDHEN, CDR2 SYDVKM. The CDR3 here is CASTQGGVRGNQPQHF. Written as DNA, the CDR3 is TGTGCCAGCACCCAAGGAGGGGTTCGGGGCAATCAGCCCCAGCATTTT.

V is TRBV27 and J is TRBJ1-2, with TRBD1 matching 8 bases. J gave up 4 bases and V 6 bases, and 7 bases lay outside the gene matches. Germline V gene lookup returns CDR1 MNHEY and CDR2 SMNVEV (reference sequence). The CDR3 spans 14 residues. CDR3 protein: CASSDRGKFYGYTF. The CDR3 DNA reads TGTGCCAGCAGCGACAGGGGCAAGTTCTATGGCTACACCTTC.

The chain links TRBV15 to TRBJ1-2; possibly TRBD1 for D (5 bases). The CDR3 length is 16 residues. Per germline, CDR1 LNHNV and CDR2 YYDKDF (reference sequence). With 1 base removed from V and 2 bases from J, the gap between germline ends came to 14 bases. The CDR3 nucleotides read TGTGCCACCAGCAGAGTGGGTCAGGGAGGGAACTATGGCTACACCTTC. Its protein product is CATSRVGQGGNYGYTF.

The chain recombines TRBV7-2 with TRBJ2-3; D perhaps matches TRBD2 (5 bases). With 2 bases removed from V and 2 bases from J, the gap between germline ends came to 8 bases. This CDR3 has 14 residues. Per germline, CDR1 SGHTA and CDR2 FQGNSA. The chain's CDR3 is CASSLPGNTDTQYF. The CDR3 DNA sequence: TGTGCCAGCAGCTTACCGGGGAACACAGATACGCAGTATTTT.

V gene TRBV27 combines with J gene TRBJ2-3; 9 bases are a match to TRBD1. Germline trimming cut 6 bases from V and 4 bases from J; bases unmatched to any gene: 11. The CDR3 runs to 16 residues. The germline CDR1 and CDR2 sequences are MNHEY and SMNVEV (reference sequence). The CDR3 DNA reads TGTGCCAGCAGAGAACAGGGGGCATTTTTCGCAGATACGCAGTATTTT. This translates into CASREQGAFFADTQYF.

The rearrangement joins TRBV11-1 to TRBJ2-7; 7 positions agree with TRBD1. V lost 3 bases and J lost 0; bases outside the gene matches: 5. CDR1 is SGHAT, CDR2 FQDESV, per germline (reference sequence). The CDR3 length is 15 residues. DNA of the CDR3: TGTGCCAGCAGCTTCGACAGGGTTAGCTCCTACGAGCAGTACTTC. Translating gives CASSFDRVSSYEQYF.

The chain recombines TRBV7-9 with TRBJ2-7; possible D gene TRBD1, 5 bases. CDR3 length: 15 residues. Germline CDR1 is SEHNR and CDR2 is FQNEAQ (reference sequence). The ends were cut back, 0 bases at V and 3 bases at J, with 12 bases in the middle. The CDR3 here is CASSLAPGRDYEQYF. DNA for the CDR3: TGTGCCAGCAGCTTAGCCCCGGGCAGGGACTACGAGCAGTACTTC. The entire variable domain, with the rest obtained from reference TRBV7-9 and TRBJ2-7, is as follows: DTGVSQNPRHKITKRGQNVTFRCDPISEHNRLYWYRQTLGQGPEFLTYFQNEAQLEKSRLLSDRFSAERPKGSFSTLEIQRTEQGDSAMYLCASSLAPGRDYEQYFGPGTRLTVT.

The CDR3: CATAYSGTGPANGYTF. Written as DNA, the CDR3 is TGTGCCACCGCATATTCCGGGACAGGGCCTGCGAATGGCTACACCTTC. The chain has TRBV28 and TRBJ1-2; TRBD1 agrees at 9 bases. V trimming: 10 bases; J trimming: 6 bases; junction bases outside the gene matches: 18. In germline, CDR1 is MDHEN, CDR2 SYDVKM. This CDR3 has 16 amino acids.

The chain has TRBV30 and TRBJ1-2, with 9 bases that match TRBD1. This CDR3 comprises 12 residues. In germline, CDR1 is GTSNPN, CDR2 SVGIG (reference sequence). The V segment lost 2 bases and the J segment 8 bases; nucleotides outside the gene matches: 3. Written as DNA, the CDR3 is TGTGCCTGGAGTAGGACAGGGGTCGGCTACACCTTC. Translating it yields CAWSRTGVGYTF.

The chain carries TRBV6-5 and TRBJ2-7, with 9 bases identical to TRBD1. The trim removed 4 bases at V and 7 bases at J, leaving 5 bases unmatched. The germline gives CDR1 MNHEY, CDR2 SVGAGI. The length of the CDR3 is 13 residues. The CDR3 is CASSSTGGREQYF. The CDR3 region has the DNA TGTGCCAGCAGTTCGACAGGGGGTCGTGAGCAGTACTTC.